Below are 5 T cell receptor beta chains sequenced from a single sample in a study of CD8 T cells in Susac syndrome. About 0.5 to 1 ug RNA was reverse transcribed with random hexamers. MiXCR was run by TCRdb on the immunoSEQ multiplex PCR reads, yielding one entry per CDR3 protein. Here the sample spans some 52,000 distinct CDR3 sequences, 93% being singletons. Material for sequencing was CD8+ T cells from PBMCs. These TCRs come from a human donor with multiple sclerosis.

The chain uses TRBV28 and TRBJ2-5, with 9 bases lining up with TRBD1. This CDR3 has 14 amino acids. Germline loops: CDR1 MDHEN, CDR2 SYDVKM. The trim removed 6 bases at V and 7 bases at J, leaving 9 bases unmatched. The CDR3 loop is CASSSRDREGTQYF. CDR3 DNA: TGTGCCAGCAGCAGTAGGGACAGGGAAGGGACCCAGTACTTC.

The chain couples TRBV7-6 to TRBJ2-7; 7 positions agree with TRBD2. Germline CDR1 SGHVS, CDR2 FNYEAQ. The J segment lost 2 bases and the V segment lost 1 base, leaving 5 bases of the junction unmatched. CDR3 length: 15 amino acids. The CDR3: CASSLERGLAYEQYF. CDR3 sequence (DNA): TGTGCCAGCAGCTTAGAGCGGGGTCTGGCCTACGAGCAGTACTTC.

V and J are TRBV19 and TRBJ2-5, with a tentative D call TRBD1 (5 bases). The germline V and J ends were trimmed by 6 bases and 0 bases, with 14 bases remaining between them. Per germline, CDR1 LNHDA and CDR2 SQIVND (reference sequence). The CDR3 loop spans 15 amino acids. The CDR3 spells CASRPWQGNQETQYF. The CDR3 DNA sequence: TGTGCCAGTAGACCGTGGCAGGGTAACCAAGAGACCCAGTACTTC.

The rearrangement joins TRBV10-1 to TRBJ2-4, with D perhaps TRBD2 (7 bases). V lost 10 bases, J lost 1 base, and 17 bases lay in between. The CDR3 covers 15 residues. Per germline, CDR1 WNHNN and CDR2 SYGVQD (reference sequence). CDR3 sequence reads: CATPRGGQAKNIQYF. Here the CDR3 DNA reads TGCGCCACCCCAAGGGGGGGGCAGGCCAAAAACATTCAGTACTTC.

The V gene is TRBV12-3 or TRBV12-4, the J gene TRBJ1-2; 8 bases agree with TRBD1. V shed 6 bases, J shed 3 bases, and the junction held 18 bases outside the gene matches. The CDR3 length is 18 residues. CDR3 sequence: CASRPTGDPRYEDYGYTF. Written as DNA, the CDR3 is TGTGCCAGCAGACCGACAGGGGACCCCAGGTACGAGGACTATGGCTACACCTTC.